This T cell receptor (beta chain) was sequenced in a study of T cell changes during pregnancy in multiple sclerosis. Libraries were prepared by immunoSEQ multiplex PCR; TCRdb keeps only in-frame clonotypes and omits some of them. The repertoire holds tens of thousands of clones, with approximately 89% as singletons. The CDR3 is made up of 16 amino acids. Trimming took 5 bases from V and 5 from J, leaving 22 bases between them. Germline loops: CDR1 LNHDA, CDR2 SQIVND (reference sequence). This TCR came from a female donor with multiple sclerosis, enrolled in a pregnancy study. Source: peripheral blood, taken in the second trimester of pregnancy. This sequence joins TRBV19 and TRBJ2-7, with a weak D call TRBD1 (6 bases). Written as DNA, the CDR3 is TGTGCCAGTAGTCCCTGGGTGGGGGCCGTAGGACACGAGCAGTACTTC. This gives the protein CASSPWVGAVGHEQYF.